One sample yielded the 29 T cell receptor beta chains listed below, sequenced in a study of T cell clones after liver transplantation. Produced via immunoSEQ multiplex PCR; TCRdb's table is partial and in-frame only. The sample yields about 99,000 clones, 82% seen once. This sample comprised CD4+ T cells from blood, obtained before liver transplant. The source is a human donor who received a liver transplant.

This chain connects TRBV27 to TRBJ2-7, with D tentatively TRBD1 (6 bases). CDR3 size: 15 residues. V gave up 3 bases and J gave up 4 bases, with 16 bases separating them. Germline-derived CDR1 and CDR2 are MNHEY and SMNVEV (reference sequence). The CDR3 here is CASSLKGGTLYEQYF. For the CDR3, the DNA is TGTGCCAGCAGTTTGAAGGGTGGGACACTTTACGAGCAGTACTTC.

This chain joins TRBV6-1 and TRBJ2-5, with 7 bases aligning to TRBD1. Germline-derived CDR1 and CDR2 are MNHNS and SASEGT. Trimming removed 6 bases from V and 4 bases from J; junction bases left unmatched: 8. CDR3 length: 14 amino acids. The CDR3 loop reads CASSGTAVIETQYF. CDR3 coding DNA: TGTGCCAGCAGCGGGACAGCTGTTATAGAGACCCAGTACTTC.

This sequence joins TRBV7-3 and TRBJ1-1; D remains ambiguous. The germline V and J ends were trimmed by 2 bases and 0 bases, with 7 bases remaining between them. Germline V gives CDR1 SGHTA, CDR2 FQGTGA. This CDR3 contains 14 residues. CDR3 coding DNA: TGTGCCAGCAGCTTATCCGCACTGAACACTGAAGCTTTCTTT. This translates into CASSLSALNTEAFF.

The gene calls are TRBV5-6 and TRBJ1-2, with D hard to call. This CDR3 contains 13 residues. The germline V and J ends were trimmed by 4 bases and 3 bases, with 10 bases remaining between them. Germline assignment: CDR1 SGHDT and CDR2 YYEEEE. CDR3 coding DNA: TGTGCCAGCAGCAAAATGACGGACTATGGCTACACCTTC. The encoded protein is CASSKMTDYGYTF.

The chain couples TRBV18 to TRBJ1-4; the match to TRBD1 covers 8 bases. This CDR3 region has 16 residues. Unmatched junction bases numbered 6, after V lost 3 bases and J lost 3 bases. Germline V gene data show CDR1 as KGHSH and CDR2 as LQKENI. The CDR3 nucleotides read TGTGCCAGCTCACCCGGACAGGGAGGTGCTAATGAAAAACTGTTTTTT. It codes for CASSPGQGGANEKLFF.

The V call is TRBV19, the J call TRBJ2-7; 10 nucleotides line up with TRBD1. V shed 4 bases, J shed 4 bases, and the junction held 4 bases outside the gene matches. This CDR3 region has 14 residues. The germline gives CDR1 LNHDA, CDR2 SQIVND (reference sequence). The CDR3 coding sequence is TGTGCCAGTAGTAAGAGACAGGGGGCTTACGAGCAGTACTTC. Amino acid sequence: CASSKRQGAYEQYF.

This rearrangement joins TRBV11-2 to TRBJ2-5, with 8 bases fitting TRBD1. V lost 5 bases, J lost 2 bases, and 4 bases stayed unmatched. This CDR3 is built from 14 residues. CDR1 and CDR2 (germline): SGHAT, FQNNGV. The CDR3 loop is CASSLQGVQETQYF. The DNA of the CDR3 is TGTGCCAGCAGCCTACAGGGGGTTCAAGAGACCCAGTACTTC.

The V gene is TRBV10-1, the J gene TRBJ2-3; 13 bases are a match to TRBD2. With 0 bases clipped from V and 2 bases from J, the junction kept 8 bases outside the gene matches. CDR1 and CDR2 (germline): WNHNN, SYGVQD (reference sequence). The CDR3 runs 19 residues. CDR3 amino acids: CASSESVVLAGGFTDTQYF. DNA of the CDR3: TGCGCCAGCAGTGAGTCTGTCGTACTAGCGGGAGGGTTCACAGATACGCAGTATTTT.

In nucleotides, the CDR3 is TGTGCCAGTAGTGTGGCAGGGTCGGGGGAGACCCAGTACTTC. It translates to CASSVAGSGETQYF. The chain is built from TRBV19 and TRBJ2-5; either TRBD1 or TRBD2 may supply D (5 bases each). Trimming pared 5 bases from V and 5 bases from J, leaving 15 bases between. Germline assignment: CDR1 LNHDA and CDR2 SQIVND (reference sequence). The CDR3 consists of 14 residues.

The chain is built from TRBV5-4 and TRBJ2-6; D perhaps matches TRBD1 (5 bases). This CDR3 is built from 17 residues. Germline V gives CDR1 SGHNT, CDR2 YYREEE (reference sequence). V was trimmed by 1 base and J by 0 bases, leaving 11 bases between them. The CDR3 DNA reads as TGTGCCAGCAGCTTGATCGGACAACCCTCTGGGGCCAACGTCCTGACTTTC. As protein: CASSLIGQPSGANVLTF.

The V gene is TRBV19, the J gene TRBJ2-6, with D possibly matching TRBD1 (6 bases). Between the trimmed V and J ends, which lost 1 base and 5 bases, there was a span of 9 bases. This CDR3 is built from 15 residues. Germline V gene data show CDR1 as LNHDA and CDR2 as SQIVND (reference sequence). The DNA for the CDR3 is TGTGCCAGTAGTATAGGTGGGGGCTGGGCCAACGTCCTGACTTTC. Its translation: CASSIGGGWANVLTF.

The chain is built from TRBV28 and TRBJ1-1, with a tentative D call TRBD1 (5 bases). The CDR3 loop spans 16 amino acids. Germline V CDR1 and CDR2: MDHEN, SYDVKM. Trimming took off 1 base at V and 1 base at J, with 13 bases between the two ends. This CDR3 is CASSLLSGIGNTEAFF. The CDR3 DNA sequence: TGTGCCAGCAGTTTATTGTCAGGGATTGGGAACACTGAAGCTTTCTTT.

The CDR3 region has the DNA TGCGCCAGCAGCATGCAGGGGGATAGCTATGGCTACACCTTC. It is translated as CASSMQGDSYGYTF. The rearrangement links TRBV5-1 to TRBJ1-2; 7 nucleotides line up with TRBD1. The CDR3 spans 14 residues. The junction had 7 bases not matched to a gene; V was cut back by 4 bases and J by 4 bases. From germline, CDR1 is SGHRS and CDR2 YFSETQ.

The genes are TRBV9 and TRBJ2-2; no clear D gene. CDR3 length: 14 residues. Trimming removed 3 bases at V and 0 bases at J, with 6 bases between. Germline values: CDR1 SGDLS, CDR2 YYNGEE. For the CDR3, the DNA is TGTGCCAGCAGCGGATACACGAACACCGGGGAGCTGTTTTTT. Protein sequence: CASSGYTNTGELFF. The full variable domain, rest sourced from reference TRBV9 and TRBJ2-2, is DSGVTQTPKHLITATGQRVTLRCSPRSGDLSVYWYQQSLDQGLQFLIQYYNGEERAKGNILERFSAQQFPDLHSELNLSSLELGDSALYFCASSGYTNTGELFFGEGSRLTVL.

The V gene is TRBV10-3, the J gene TRBJ1-5; perhaps TRBD1 as D (6 bases). This CDR3 has 15 residues. CDR1 and CDR2 from the germline V gene are ENHRY and SYGVKD. V was trimmed by 0 bases and J by 4 bases, leaving 10 bases between them. CDR3 protein: CAISESGGANQPQHF. The CDR3 DNA sequence: TGTGCCATCAGTGAGTCTGGGGGGGCGAATCAGCCCCAGCATTTT.

V is TRBV10-1 and J is TRBJ2-4; D might be TRBD1 (6 bases). CDR1 and CDR2 from the germline V gene are WNHNN and SYGVQD (reference sequence). The CDR3 covers 13 residues. Trimming cost V 5 bases and J 8 bases, with 13 bases left between them. The CDR3, as DNA: TGCGCCAGCAGTCGGGACAATTGGGACATTCAGTACTTC. Protein product: CASSRDNWDIQYF.

CDR3 sequence (DNA): TGCGCCAGCAGCTTGTTCCTTAGCGGGAGCGGGGAGCTGTTTTTT. It yields the protein CASSLFLSGSGELFF. The rearrangement joins TRBV5-1 to TRBJ2-2, with 9 positions matching TRBD2. V was pared by 1 base and J by 7 bases, with 5 bases of the junction left unmatched. The CDR3 is made up of 15 amino acids. Germline CDR1 SGHRS, CDR2 YFSETQ.

The rearrangement joins TRBV27 to TRBJ1-2, with 9 bases that match TRBD1. Germline assignment: CDR1 MNHEY and CDR2 SMNVEV (reference sequence). V lost 7 bases, J lost 5 bases, and 5 bases stayed unmatched. The CDR3 runs 13 residues. The CDR3 is CASKRTGEYGYTF. The CDR3, as DNA: TGTGCCAGCAAACGGACAGGGGAGTATGGCTACACCTTC.

The J gene is TRBJ1-3, the V gene TRBV7-2; 9 positions agree with TRBD1. This CDR3 has 15 residues. The V segment lost 1 base and the J segment 4 bases; nucleotides outside the gene matches: 2. Per germline, CDR1 SGHTA and CDR2 FQGNSA. DNA for the CDR3: TGTGCCAGCAGCTTAGGTGGGACAGGGGGAAACACCATATATTTT. Translating it yields CASSLGGTGGNTIYF.

A single count supports this clone. This chain links TRBV5-6 with TRBJ1-1; tentatively, D is TRBD1 (5 bases). Germline lookup yields CDR1 SGHDT and CDR2 YYEEEE. This CDR3 comprises 12 residues. Trimming pared 1 base from V and 10 bases from J, leaving 11 bases between. CDR3 in amino acids: CASSLSQGLAFF. CDR3 DNA sequence: TGTGCCAGCAGCTTGTCGCAGGGACTAGCTTTCTTT.

The chain uses TRBV10-2 and TRBJ1-2; 10 bases line up with TRBD1. The CDR3 length is 16 residues. Germline V CDR1 and CDR2: WSHSY, SAAADI. The trim removed 3 bases at V and 7 bases at J, leaving 11 bases unmatched. The CDR3 DNA is TGCGCCAGCAGTGAATCCGGATCCGGGACAGGGGTTGGCTACACCTTC. Protein: CASSESGSGTGVGYTF.

The rearrangement links TRBV27 to TRBJ2-5, with 10 bases lining up with TRBD2. CDR1 MNHEY and CDR2 SMNVEV come from the germline V gene (reference sequence). The CDR3 is 15 residues long. The trim removed 3 bases at V and 2 bases at J, leaving 3 bases unmatched. In nucleotides, the CDR3 is TGTGCCAGCAGTTTGTCTAGCGGGAGTCAAGAGACCCAGTACTTC. Translation gives CASSLSSGSQETQYF.

The V and J genes are TRBV18 and TRBJ2-5; unclear D gene. V was pared by 2 bases and J by 3 bases, with 7 bases between. Germline-derived CDR1 and CDR2 are KGHSH and LQKENI. The CDR3 contains 13 residues. The CDR3 spells CASSPREKETQYF. The CDR3 DNA reads as TGTGCCAGCTCACCAAGGGAAAAAGAGACCCAGTACTTC.

The chain joins TRBV4-2 to TRBJ2-5, with 7 bases identical to TRBD1. The V segment lost 3 bases and the J segment 4 bases; nucleotides outside the gene matches: 11. Germline V gene data show CDR1 as LGHNA and CDR2 as YNFKEQ. The length of the CDR3 is 16 residues. CDR3 DNA sequence: TGTGCCAGCAGCCAGGGTTCCCAGGGGGAAAGAGAGACCCAGTACTTC. Translated, it gives CASSQGSQGERETQYF.

The genes are TRBV5-1 and TRBJ2-1; 9 nucleotides agree with TRBD2. V was clipped by 4 bases and J by 4 bases; unmatched bases: 9. The CDR3 has 16 residues. Germline V gene data show CDR1 as SGHRS and CDR2 as YFSETQ. The CDR3 reads CASSAGGLAVYNEQFF. The CDR3 nucleotides read TGCGCCAGCAGCGCAGGGGGACTAGCTGTTTACAATGAGCAGTTCTTC.

The chain employs TRBV2 and TRBJ2-3, with D possibly being TRBD1 (6 bases). From germline, CDR1 is SNHLY and CDR2 FYNNEI. The CDR3 runs 14 residues. With 3 bases removed from V and 5 bases from J, the gap between germline ends came to 12 bases. Here the CDR3 DNA reads TGTGCCAGCAGTGAGGGGGCGGGTTTAGATACGCAGTATTTT. Amino acids: CASSEGAGLDTQYF.

The chain recombines TRBV7-2 with TRBJ2-1; D might be TRBD1 (6 bases). Trimming cost V 0 bases and J 6 bases, with 9 bases left between them. Germline CDR1 SGHTA, CDR2 FQGNSA. The CDR3 length is 14 residues. CDR3 in DNA: TGTGCCAGCAGCTTAGCCCTAGGGGGCAATGAGCAGTTCTTC. Translating it yields CASSLALGGNEQFF.

This clone was counted a single time. CDR3 sequence: CATAGDTNNSPLHF. DNA of the CDR3: TGTGCCACAGCCGGGGACACGAATAATTCACCCCTCCACTTT. The J gene is TRBJ1-6, the V gene TRBV2, with D perhaps TRBD1 (6 bases). V was pared by 10 bases and J by 5 bases, with 15 bases between. Looked up from germline, CDR1 is SNHLY and CDR2 is FYNNEI. The CDR3 sequence is 14 residues long.

This clone was observed once. V and J are TRBV7-2 and TRBJ2-3, with D possibly TRBD1 on 6 matching bases. V was trimmed by 3 bases and J by 2 bases, leaving 15 bases between them. The CDR3 sequence is 16 residues long. Germline V CDR1 and CDR2: SGHTA, FQGNSA. The CDR3 DNA reads TGTGCCAGCAGCTTGTCAGGGGTTGGTTCCACAGATACGCAGTATTTT. Protein product: CASSLSGVGSTDTQYF.